The following is a T cell receptor (beta chain) sequence with its context. Its antigen is not yet known. No much larger clone is present one base from it, and per-base qualities are unavailable. This entry is derived from a study of T cell responses to AZD1222 COVID-19 vaccine (dated by TCRdb to the early 2020s). A note on the overall study: TCR sequencing was performed for fewer than 250 trial participants, of whom about 210 were given two doses of AZD1222 and around 25 were given two doses of MenACWY control vaccine. Trial participants were enrolled by age into 18-55, 56-69 and 70-plus year subgroups, with roughly 160, 29 and 62 TCR-sequenced participants respectively.

Broad study findings and their caveats: Vaccine-associated CD4 TCRs spanned the whole spike protein, with dominant responses in regions 160-218 and 743-854. Conclusions about previously exposed vaccinees were limited because only a handful of AZD1222 recipients were SARS-CoV-2 seropositive at baseline. The 56-69-year group was small, and its depth increase did not reach significance, likely because of low power. No day 14 peak-response samples were available, so repertoires were characterized only after the peak T cell response. Nearly half of unique spike-specific TCRs reportedly recognized epitopes outside regions mutated in the B.1.351 and B.1.1.7 variants. After two AZD1222 doses, spike-specific TCR breadth and depth were significantly higher than at day 0 and than in MenACWY recipients. Participants were mostly white British, with more females than males. The authors suggested clonal diversity may have been underestimated.

The CDR3 regions of human TCRbeta chains were subjected to immunosequencing. As for how the authors treated the data: TCRs in the repertoires were matched against a reference library of SARS-CoV-2-specific TCRs that had been generated with the MIRA antigen-specificity platform. Breadth was defined as the fraction of unique TCRs that were SARS-CoV-2-associated. Depth was defined as the fraction of total T cells that were SARS-CoV-2-associated. Using the MIRA data, each spike-specific TCR was mapped to the spike region that the TCR reacts to and placed in a CD4 or CD8 class. Log10-transformed breadth and depth values were compared by one-way ANOVA with Sidak's multiple comparisons tests. What TCRdb holds here is the immuneACCESS table cut down to in-frame rearrangements. Part of the clones is not present; checked against another copy, under half of the missing clones reflect an unresolved V gene, and the others are unexplained. The V and J calls and clone size are taken from that table; D and trimming were inferred from the DNA. The sample includes tens of thousands of clones, with 83% observed a single time. The ten top clones hold about 1.3% of the sample.

Read against the paper, the sample's time point label means: about 28 days (+/-7) after the second vaccine dose. AZD1222 recipients whose second dose came at about 4 weeks and those whose second dose came at about 12 weeks were combined into one group, since spike-specific TCR depth and breadth did not differ between the two schedules. Samples from vaccinated people were obtained from the UK trials COV001 and COV002, which included a single-blind randomized controlled phase 2/3 trial of AZD1222 (ChAdOx1 nCoV-19) in healthy adults. For TCRbeta chain sequencing, PBMC samples from trial participants were taken at day 0 and at day 28 after the second dose. The CDR3 goes from the cysteine to the phenylalanine over 13 residues. Only CDR3 DNA is held: 39 bases, read in frame from base 1. The germline V gene encodes CDR1 MRHNA and CDR2 SNTAGT. V is shortened by 3 bases, J by 4 bases, and the region joining them spans 9 bases.

This receptor was identified in an adult who received the AZD1222 COVID-19 vaccine. This material consisted of peripheral blood, taken 28 days after the second AZD1222 dose. The chain employs TRBV6-4 and TRBJ1-1, and TRBD1 may be the D gene, going by 5 matching bases. The DNA sequence reads TGTGCCAGCAGTGAGGGACCCGGCACTGAAGCTTTCTTT. It is translated as CASSEGPGTEAFF.